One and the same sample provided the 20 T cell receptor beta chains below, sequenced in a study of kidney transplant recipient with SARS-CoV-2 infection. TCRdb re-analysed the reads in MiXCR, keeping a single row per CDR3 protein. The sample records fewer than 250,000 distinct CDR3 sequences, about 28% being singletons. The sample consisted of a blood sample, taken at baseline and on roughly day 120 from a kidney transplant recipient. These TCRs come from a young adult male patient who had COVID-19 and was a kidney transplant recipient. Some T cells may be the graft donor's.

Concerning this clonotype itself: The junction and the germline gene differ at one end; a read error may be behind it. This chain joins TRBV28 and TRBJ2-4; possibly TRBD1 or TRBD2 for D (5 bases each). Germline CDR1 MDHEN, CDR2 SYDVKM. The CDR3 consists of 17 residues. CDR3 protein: CASRPNPGRVPKNIRYF. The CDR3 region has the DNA TGTGCCAGCAGACCGAATCCGGGACGAGTCCCCAAAAACATTCGGTACTTC.

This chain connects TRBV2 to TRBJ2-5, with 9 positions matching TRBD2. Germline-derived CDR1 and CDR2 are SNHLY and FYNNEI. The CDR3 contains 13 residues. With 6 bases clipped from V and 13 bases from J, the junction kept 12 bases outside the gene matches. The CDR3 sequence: CASRGGGAPGGYF. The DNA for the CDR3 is TGTGCCAGCAGGGGCGGGGGGGCCCCCGGTGGGTACTTC.

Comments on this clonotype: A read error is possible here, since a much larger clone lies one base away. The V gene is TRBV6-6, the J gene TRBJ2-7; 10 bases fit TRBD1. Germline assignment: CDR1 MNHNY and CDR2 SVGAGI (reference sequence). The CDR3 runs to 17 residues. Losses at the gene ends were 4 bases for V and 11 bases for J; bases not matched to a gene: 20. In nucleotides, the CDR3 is TGTGCCAGCAGTTTCCATCCCACCACCGCCCTCGGACAGGGGGAGTACTTC. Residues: CASSFHPTTALGQGEYF.

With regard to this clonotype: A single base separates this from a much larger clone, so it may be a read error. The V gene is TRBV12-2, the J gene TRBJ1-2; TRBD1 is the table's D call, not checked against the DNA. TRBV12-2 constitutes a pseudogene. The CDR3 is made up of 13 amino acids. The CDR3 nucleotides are TGTACAAGTCGTTGCCCGACAGGGACGGGCTACACCTTC. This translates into CTSRCPTGTGYTF.

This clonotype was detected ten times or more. The CDR3 loop reads CASSNGEGGRKTYGYTF. The CDR3 DNA is TGTGCCAGCAGTAATGGGGAAGGTGGGAGAAAGACCTATGGCTACACCTTC. The chain joins TRBV6-6 to TRBJ1-2; no definite D call. This CDR3 region has 17 residues. Trimming cost V 5 bases and J 4 bases, with 23 bases left between them. Germline assignment: CDR1 MNHNY and CDR2 SVGAGI (reference sequence).

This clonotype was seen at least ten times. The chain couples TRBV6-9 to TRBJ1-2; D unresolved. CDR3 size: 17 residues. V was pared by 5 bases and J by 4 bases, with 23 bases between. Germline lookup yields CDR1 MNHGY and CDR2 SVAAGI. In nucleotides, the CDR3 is TGTGCCAGCAGTGATCGTACGCCTTACGGAAAGACCTATGGCTACACCTTC. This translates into CASSDRTPYGKTYGYTF.

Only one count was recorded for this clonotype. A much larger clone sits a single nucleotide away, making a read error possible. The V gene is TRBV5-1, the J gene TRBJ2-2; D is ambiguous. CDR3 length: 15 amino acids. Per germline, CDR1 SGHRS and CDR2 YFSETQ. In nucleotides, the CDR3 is TGCGCCAGCAGCTTGGGACACCAGAACACCGAGGAGCTGTTTTTT. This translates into CASSLGHQNTEELFF.

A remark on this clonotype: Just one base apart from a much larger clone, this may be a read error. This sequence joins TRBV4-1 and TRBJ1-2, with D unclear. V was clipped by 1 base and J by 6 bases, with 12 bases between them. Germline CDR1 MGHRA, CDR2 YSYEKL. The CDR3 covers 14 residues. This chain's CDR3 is CASSQGQASHGYTF. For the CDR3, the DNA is TGCGCCAGCAGCCAAGGGCAGGCCAGCCATGGCTACACCTTC.

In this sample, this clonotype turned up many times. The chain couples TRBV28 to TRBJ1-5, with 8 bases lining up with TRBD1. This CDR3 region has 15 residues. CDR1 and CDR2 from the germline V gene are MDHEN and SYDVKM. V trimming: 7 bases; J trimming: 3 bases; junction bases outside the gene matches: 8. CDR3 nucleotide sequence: TGTGCCAGCACCTCGGACAGGGCCGCCAATCAGCCCCAGCATTTT. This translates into CASTSDRAANQPQHF.

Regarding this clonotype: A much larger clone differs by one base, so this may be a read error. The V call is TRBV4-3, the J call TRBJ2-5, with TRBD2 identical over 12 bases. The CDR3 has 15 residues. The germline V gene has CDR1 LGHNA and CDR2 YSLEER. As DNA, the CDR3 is TGCGCCAGCAGCACTCAGACTAGCGGGGGTGAGACCAAGTACTTC. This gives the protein CASSTQTSGGETKYF.

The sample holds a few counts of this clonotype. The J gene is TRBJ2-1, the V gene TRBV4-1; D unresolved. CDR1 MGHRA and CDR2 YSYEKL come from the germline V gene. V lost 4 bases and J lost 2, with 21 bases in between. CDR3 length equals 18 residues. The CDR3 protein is CASSLSDGQTTPYNEQFF. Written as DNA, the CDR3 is TGCGCCAGCAGCCTTTCCGACGGGCAAACCACCCCCTACAATGAGCAGTTCTTC.

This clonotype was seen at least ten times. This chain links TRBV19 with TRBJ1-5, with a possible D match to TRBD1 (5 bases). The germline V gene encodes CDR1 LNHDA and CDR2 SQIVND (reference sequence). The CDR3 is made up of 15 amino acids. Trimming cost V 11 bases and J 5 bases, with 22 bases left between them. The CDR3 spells CAAAPAQGLYQPQHF. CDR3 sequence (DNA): TGTGCCGCAGCCCCTGCGCAGGGATTGTATCAGCCCCAGCATTTT.

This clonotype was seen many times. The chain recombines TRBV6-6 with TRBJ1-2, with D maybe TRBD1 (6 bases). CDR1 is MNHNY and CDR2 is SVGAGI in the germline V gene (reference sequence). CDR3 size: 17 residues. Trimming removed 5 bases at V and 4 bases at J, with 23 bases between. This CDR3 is CASSPGEGGRKTYGYTF. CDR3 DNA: TGTGCCAGCAGTCCAGGGGAAGGTGGGAGAAAGACCTATGGCTACACCTTC.

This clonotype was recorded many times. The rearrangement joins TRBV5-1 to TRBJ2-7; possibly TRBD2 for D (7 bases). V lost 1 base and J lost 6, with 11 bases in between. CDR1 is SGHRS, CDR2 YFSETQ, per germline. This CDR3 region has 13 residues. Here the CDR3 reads CASSLWGGSEQYV. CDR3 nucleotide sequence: TGCGCCAGCAGCTTGTGGGGGGGCAGCGAGCAGTACGTC.

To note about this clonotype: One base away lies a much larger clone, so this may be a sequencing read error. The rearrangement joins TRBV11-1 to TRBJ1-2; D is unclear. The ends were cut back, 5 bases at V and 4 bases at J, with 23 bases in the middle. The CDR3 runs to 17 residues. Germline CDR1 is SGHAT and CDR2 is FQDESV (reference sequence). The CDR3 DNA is TGTGCCAGCAGCGTCCTACTTAAGGCTGGAAGGACCTATGGCTACACCTTC. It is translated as CASSVLLKAGRTYGYTF.

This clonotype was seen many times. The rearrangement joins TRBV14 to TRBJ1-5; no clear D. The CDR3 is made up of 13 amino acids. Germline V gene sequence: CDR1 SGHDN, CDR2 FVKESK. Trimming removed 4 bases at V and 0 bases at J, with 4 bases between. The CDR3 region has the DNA TGTGCCAGCAGCCTGCATAGCAATCAGCCCCAGCATTTT. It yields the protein CASSLHSNQPQHF.

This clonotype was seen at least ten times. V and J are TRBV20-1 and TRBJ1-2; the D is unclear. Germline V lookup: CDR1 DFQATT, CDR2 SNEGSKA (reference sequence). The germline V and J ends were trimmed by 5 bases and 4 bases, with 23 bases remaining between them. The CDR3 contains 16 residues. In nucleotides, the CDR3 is TGCAGTGCTTATGTTGGGCTGTTTCGAAAGACCTATGGCTACACCTTC. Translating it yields CSAYVGLFRKTYGYTF.

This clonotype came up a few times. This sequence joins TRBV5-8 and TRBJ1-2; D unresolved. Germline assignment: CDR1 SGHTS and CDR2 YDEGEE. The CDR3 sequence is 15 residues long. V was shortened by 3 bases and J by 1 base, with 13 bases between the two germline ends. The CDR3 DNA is TGTGCCAGCAGCTGGACCCATAGTTATAACTATGGCTACACCTTC. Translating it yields CASSWTHSYNYGYTF. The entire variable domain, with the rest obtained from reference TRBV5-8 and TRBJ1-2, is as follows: EAGVTQSPTHLIKTRGQQATLRCSPISGHTSVYWYQQALGLGLQFLLWYDEGEERNRGNFPPRFSGRQFPNYSSELNVNALELEDSALYLCASSWTHSYNYGYTFGSGTRLTVV.

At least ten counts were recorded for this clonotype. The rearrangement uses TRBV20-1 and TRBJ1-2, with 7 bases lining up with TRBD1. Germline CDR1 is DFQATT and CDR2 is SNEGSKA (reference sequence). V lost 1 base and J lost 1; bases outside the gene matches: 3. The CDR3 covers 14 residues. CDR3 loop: CSARGTGDNYGYTF. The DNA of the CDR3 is TGCAGTGCTAGAGGGACAGGCGATAACTATGGCTACACCTTC.

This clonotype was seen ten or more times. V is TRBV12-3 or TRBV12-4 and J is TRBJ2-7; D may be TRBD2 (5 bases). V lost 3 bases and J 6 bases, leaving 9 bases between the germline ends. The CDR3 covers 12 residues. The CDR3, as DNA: TGTGCCAGCAGTTTCTCGGGGATCGAGCAGTACTTC. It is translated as CASSFSGIEQYF.